This section outlines one TCR beta chain sequence together with its context. The sample comes from a study of blood T cell repertoires in COVID-19. In the study overall: From T cells, B-cell-depleted T cells, or PBMCs came the material, which was cDNA or gDNA.

The germline V gene encodes CDR1 LGHNA and CDR2 YSLEER. The germline V and J ends were trimmed by 0 bases and 0 bases, with 9 bases remaining between them. The CDR3 sequence is 15 residues long. In the original processing: By means of reference gene primer amplification, nucleated cell counts were estimated. Sequencing used immunoSEQ multiplex PCR; TCRdb keeps in-frame clones, though not all of them. The D gene and trimming were derived from the DNA, and the V and J assignments and clone size from that table. Of about 83,000 clones in the sample, 70% to 90% were seen once. The TCR comes from a woman at least 80 years old with acute or convalescent COVID-19. The sample consisted of peripheral blood. The genes are TRBV4-3 and TRBJ2-7; D is possibly TRBD2 (5 bases). The CDR3 DNA follows: TGCGCCAGCAGCCAAGACGGCGGACTCTCCTACGAGCAGTACTTC. Its translation is CASSQDGGLSYEQYF.